This T cell receptor (beta chain) was identified during a study of CD8 T cells in Susac syndrome. Germline CDR1 reads SQVTM; CDR2 reads ANQGSEA. V was trimmed by 7 bases and J by 0 bases, leaving 14 bases between them. This CDR3 comprises 14 residues. With random hexamers, 0.5 to 1 ug RNA was reverse transcribed. With immunoSEQ multiplex PCR, TCR beta CDR3 was amplified across 54 Vbeta and 13 Jbeta. TCRdb reprocessed the immunoSEQ multiplex PCR reads via MiXCR and lists one record per CDR3 protein. The sample holds under 200,000 distinct CDR3 sequences, approximately 95% seen once. Sequenced input: CD8+ T cells from PBMCs. V is TRBV29-1 and J is TRBJ2-3, with D maybe TRBD2 (5 bases). This TCR derives from a human donor with Susac syndrome. The CDR3 DNA reads TGCAGCGCCCTGCCAGCGGATAGCACAGATACGCAGTATTTT. Translating gives CSALPADSTDTQYF.